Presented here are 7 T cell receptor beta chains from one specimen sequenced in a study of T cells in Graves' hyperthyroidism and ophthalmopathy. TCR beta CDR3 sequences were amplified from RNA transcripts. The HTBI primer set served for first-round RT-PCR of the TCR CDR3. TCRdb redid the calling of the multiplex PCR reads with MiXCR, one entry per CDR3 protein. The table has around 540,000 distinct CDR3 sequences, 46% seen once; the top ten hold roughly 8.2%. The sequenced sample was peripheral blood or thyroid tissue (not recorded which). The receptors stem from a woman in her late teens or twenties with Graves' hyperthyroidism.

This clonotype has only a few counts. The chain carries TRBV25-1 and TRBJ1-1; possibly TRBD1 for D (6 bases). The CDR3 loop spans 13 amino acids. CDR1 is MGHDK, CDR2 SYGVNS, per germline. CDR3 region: CARDPDRNTEAFF. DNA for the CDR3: TGTGCTAGAGATCCGGACAGAAACACTGAAGCTTTCTTT.

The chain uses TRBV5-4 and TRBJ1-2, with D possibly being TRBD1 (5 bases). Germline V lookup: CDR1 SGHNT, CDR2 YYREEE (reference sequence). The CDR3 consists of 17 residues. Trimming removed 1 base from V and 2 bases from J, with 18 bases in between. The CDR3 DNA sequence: TGTGCCAGCAGCTTGACCGGGACGCCAAGGGCCAACTATGGCTACACCTTC. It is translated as CASSLTGTPRANYGYTF.

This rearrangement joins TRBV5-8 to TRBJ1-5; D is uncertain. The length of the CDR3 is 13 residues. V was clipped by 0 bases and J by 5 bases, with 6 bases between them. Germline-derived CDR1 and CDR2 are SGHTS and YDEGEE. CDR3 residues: CASSLGFDQPQHF. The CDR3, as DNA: TGTGCCAGCAGCTTGGGTTTTGATCAGCCCCAGCATTTT.

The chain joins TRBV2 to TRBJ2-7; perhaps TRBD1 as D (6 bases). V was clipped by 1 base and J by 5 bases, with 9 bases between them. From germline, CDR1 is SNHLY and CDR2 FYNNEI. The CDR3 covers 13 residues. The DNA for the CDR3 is TGTGCCAGCAGTGAAGGGGGGCTTCACGAGCAGTACTTC. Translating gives CASSEGGLHEQYF.

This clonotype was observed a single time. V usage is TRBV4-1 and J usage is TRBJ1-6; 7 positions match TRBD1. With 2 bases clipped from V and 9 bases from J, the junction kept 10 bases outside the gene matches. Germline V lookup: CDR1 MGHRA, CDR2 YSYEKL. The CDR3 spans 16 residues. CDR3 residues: CASSQSGRGSGSPLHF. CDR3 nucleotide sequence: TGCGCCAGCAGCCAAAGTGGCAGGGGGTCAGGTTCACCCCTCCACTTT.

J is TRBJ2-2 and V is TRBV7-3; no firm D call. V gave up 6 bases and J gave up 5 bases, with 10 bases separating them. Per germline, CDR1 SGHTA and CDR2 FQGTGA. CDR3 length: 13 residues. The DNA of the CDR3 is TGTGCCAGCAGTTTGACTGAAACCGGGGAGCTGTTTTTT. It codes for CASSLTETGELFF.

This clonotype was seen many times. The CDR3 sequence: CASSLFGIGTEAFF. The DNA for the CDR3 is TGTGCCAGCAGCTTATTCGGGATTGGCACTGAAGCTTTCTTT. The chain carries TRBV7-3 and TRBJ1-1; D is undetermined. Germline V CDR1 and CDR2: SGHTA, FQGTGA. The CDR3 contains 14 residues. Trimming took 2 bases from V and 4 from J, leaving 11 bases between them.